Here is one T cell receptor (beta chain) with its context. The data were taken from a study of blood T cell repertoires in COVID-19. Whole-study context: Material from acute and convalescent COVID-19 was sourced from the United States, Italy and Spain. Sample material is recorded as cDNA or gDNA derived from T cells, B-cell-depleted T cells, or PBMCs.

The authors' processing: Reference gene primer amplification in the assay estimated nucleated cell counts. Generated by immunoSEQ multiplex PCR, the TCRdb table keeps only in-frame clones and is missing some. The D gene and trimming were derived from the DNA, and the V and J assignments and clone size from that table. The sample includes 150,000 to 200,000 clones, roughly 85% of them seen just once. The CDR3 spans 17 residues. Germline loops: CDR1 MNHNS, CDR2 SASEGT. Germline trimming cut 3 bases from V and 12 bases from J; bases unmatched to any gene: 19. The sequence derives from a middle-aged man with active or convalescent COVID-19. The chain links TRBV6-1 to TRBJ1-1; 10 bases map to TRBD1. Sequenced: peripheral blood. The CDR3: CASSDSPGQGISGRSFF. CDR3 in DNA: TGTGCCAGCAGTGATTCGCCGGGACAGGGGATTTCGGGTCGGTCTTTCTTT.